The 18 T cell receptor beta chains in this list originate from one sample, sequenced in a study of T-cell reconstitution after alpha-beta-depleted transplantation in children. Unique molecular identifiers were incorporated during preparation of the TCRbeta library. Each CDR3 protein gets one entry after TCRdb re-called the PCR reads with MiXCR. Here the sample spans roughly 250,000 distinct CDR3 sequences, 7.5% to 9.5% being singletons. The sample consisted of PBMCs, mostly from graft donor cells, taken 180 days after TCRalphabeta/CD19-depleted stem cell transplant. These receptors came from a male patient younger than 18 who had a stem cell transplant for acute lymphoblastic leukemia, so the T cells may come from the graft donor.

Many counts were recorded for this clonotype. The J gene is TRBJ2-3, the V gene TRBV5-4; possibly TRBD1 or TRBD2 for D (5 bases each). This CDR3 contains 19 residues. From germline, CDR1 is SGHNT and CDR2 YYREEE (reference sequence). The V gene lost 5 bases and the J gene lost 2 bases, with 27 bases spanning the gap. CDR3: CASSFPGTIRVRYTDTQYF. In nucleotides, the CDR3 is TGTGCCAGCAGTTTCCCTGGGACCATCAGGGTCCGTTACACAGATACGCAGTATTTT.

This clonotype was seen at least ten times. The chain links TRBV4-1 to TRBJ1-1; no reliable D call. The CDR3 sequence is 13 residues long. The germline CDR1 and CDR2 sequences are MGHRA and YSYEKL. With 0 bases removed from V and 5 bases from J, the gap between germline ends came to 7 bases. The CDR3 coding sequence is TGCGCCAGCAGCCAAGATTTATGGACTGAAGCTTTCTTT. This gives the protein CASSQDLWTEAFF.

This clonotype was observed many times. This chain connects TRBV7-9 to TRBJ1-3; weak D call: TRBD1 (5 bases). Trimming took 2 bases from V and 2 from J, leaving 7 bases between them. Germline assignment: CDR1 SEHNR and CDR2 FQNEAQ (reference sequence). The CDR3 extends over 14 amino acids. CDR3 bases: TGTGCCAGCAGCTTACTGGGACCTGGAAACACCATATATTTT. Translation: CASSLLGPGNTIYF. Complete variable domain (other parts from reference TRBV7-9 and TRBJ1-3): DTGVSQNPRHKITKRGQNVTFRCDPISEHNRLYWYRQTLGQGPEFLTYFQNEAQLEKSRLLSDRFSAERPKGSFSTLEIQRTEQGDSAMYLCASSLLGPGNTIYFGEGSWLTVV.

In this sample, this clonotype turned up many times. This chain connects TRBV5-5 to TRBJ2-5, with 7 bases that match TRBD2. J lost 1 base, V lost 6 bases, and 6 bases had no gene match. This CDR3 has 14 residues. The germline V gene has CDR1 SGHKS and CDR2 YYEKEE (reference sequence). CDR3 sequence (DNA): TGTGCCAGCAATCGGCTAGCGGTCCAAGAGACCCAGTACTTC. Its translation is CASNRLAVQETQYF.

There are a few counts of this clonotype. This chain joins TRBV11-3 and TRBJ2-2; D is undetermined. The CDR3 sequence is 12 residues long. With 4 bases removed from V and 10 bases from J, the gap between germline ends came to 10 bases. In germline, CDR1 is SGHNT, CDR2 YENEEA. CDR3 sequence (DNA): TGTGCCAGCAGCTCGGGTCCAACGGAGCTGTTTTTT. Translating it yields CASSSGPTELFF.

This clonotype was seen repeatedly, ten times or more. The chain has TRBV24-1 and TRBJ1-5; D may be TRBD1 (5 bases). Trimming shortened V by 4 bases and J by 7 bases, and 13 bases separated the two germline ends. The length of the CDR3 is 14 residues. The germline V gene encodes CDR1 KGHDR and CDR2 SFDVKD. CDR3 loop: CATSDAGNGQPQHF. CDR3 coding DNA: TGTGCCACCAGTGACGCAGGGAATGGCCAGCCCCAGCATTTT.

In this sample, this clonotype turned up many times. The J gene is TRBJ1-5, the V gene TRBV12-3 or TRBV12-4, with D uncertain. V lost 5 bases, J lost 0 bases, and 11 bases lay in between. The CDR3 spans 15 residues. DNA of the CDR3: TGTGCCAGCAGTCTTCTTTGGCATAGCAATCAGCCCCAGCATTTT. Protein: CASSLLWHSNQPQHF.

This clonotype was picked up many times. This chain links TRBV29-1 with TRBJ2-5; D ambiguous. The CDR3 has 11 residues. Trimming left V 0 bases short and J 4 bases short, with 3 bases between. Germline CDR1 is SQVTM and CDR2 is ANQGSEA. CDR3 region: CSVEEVETQYF. The CDR3 DNA follows: TGCAGCGTTGAAGAGGTAGAGACCCAGTACTTC.

Many counts were recorded for this clonotype. This chain uses TRBV6-1 with TRBJ1-1; 8 bases are a match to TRBD1. The CDR3 has 14 amino acids. Trimming cost V 6 bases and J 5 bases; bases outside gene matches: 8. Germline loops: CDR1 MNHNS, CDR2 SASEGT. CDR3 sequence: CASRSTGVRTEAFF. DNA of the CDR3: TGTGCCAGCAGATCGACAGGGGTGAGGACTGAAGCTTTCTTT.

This clonotype has ten or more counts. The chain links TRBV12-3 or TRBV12-4 to TRBJ2-7; 12 bases match TRBD1. V lost 5 bases, J lost 4 bases, and 3 bases stayed unmatched. The length of the CDR3 is 14 residues. This chain's CDR3 is CASSRDRGRYEQYF. As DNA, the CDR3 is TGTGCCAGCAGTCGGGACAGGGGGCGATACGAGCAGTACTTC.

The sample holds many counts of this clonotype. The gene calls are TRBV9 and TRBJ2-1, with D possibly being TRBD2 (5 bases). Germline CDR1 and CDR2: SGDLS and YYNGEE. The CDR3 length is 15 residues. Trimming left V 2 bases short and J 7 bases short, with 16 bases between. The CDR3 sequence: CASSVGLPKGNEQFF. DNA of the CDR3: TGTGCCAGCAGCGTCGGACTCCCCAAGGGAAATGAGCAGTTCTTC.

In the case of this clonotype: A much larger clone is a single base away; this may be a read error. The gene calls are TRBV6-1 and TRBJ1-4; D is perhaps TRBD1 (5 bases). V was cut by 5 bases and J by 6 bases, with 16 bases left in between. The V gene's germline CDR1 is MNHNS and CDR2 SASEGT. The CDR3 loop spans 15 amino acids. The CDR3 loop reads CASSQDGAAYEKLFF. CDR3 DNA sequence: TGTGCCAGCAGTCAAGACGGGGCAGCATATGAAAAACTGTTTTTT.

This clonotype has at least ten counts. V usage is TRBV12-3 or TRBV12-4 and J usage is TRBJ2-7; possibly TRBD2 for D (6 bases). This CDR3 is built from 17 residues. V lost 1 base and J lost 6, with 22 bases in between. The CDR3 bases are TGTGCCAGCAGTTTAGGGTTAGCGGCAGGGAGGTCGGCCGAGCAGTACTTC. It codes for CASSLGLAAGRSAEQYF.

The chain links TRBV20-1 to TRBJ1-2, with D possibly matching TRBD1 (6 bases). The length of the CDR3 is 10 residues. The V and J ends lost 6 bases and 7 bases respectively, with 9 bases between them. Germline values: CDR1 DFQATT, CDR2 SNEGSKA (reference sequence). CDR3 in amino acids: CSADSGGYTF. DNA of the CDR3: TGCAGTGCGGACAGTGGTGGCTACACCTTC.

This clonotype was observed at least ten times. This sequence joins TRBV12-3 or TRBV12-4 and TRBJ2-2; the D gene is possibly TRBD2 (5 bases). The CDR3 has 16 residues. V lost 1 base to trimming and J lost 5 bases, with 14 bases between them. The CDR3, as DNA: TGTGCCAGCAGTTTAGGGAGCTCCCCGGGGACCGGGGAGCTGTTTTTT. This gives the protein CASSLGSSPGTGELFF.

This clonotype was seen at least ten times. The chain is built from TRBV12-3 or TRBV12-4 and TRBJ2-7, with D possibly matching TRBD2 (5 bases). The CDR3 length is 13 residues. The V end was cut by 8 bases, the J end by 0 bases, with 11 bases between. The CDR3 coding sequence is TGTGCCAGCCGGGGTCCAAGCTCCTACGAGCAGTACTTC. Translation: CASRGPSSYEQYF.

This clonotype appeared a few times. This chain connects TRBV5-4 to TRBJ2-5, with 14 bases identical to TRBD2. Germline values: CDR1 SGHNT, CDR2 YYREEE (reference sequence). The V segment lost 1 base and the J segment 5 bases; nucleotides outside the gene matches: 1. The CDR3 contains 15 residues. This CDR3 is CASSLRTSGRETQYF. The CDR3, as DNA: TGTGCCAGCAGCTTGAGGACTAGCGGGAGGGAGACCCAGTACTTC.

The rearrangement uses TRBV4-2 and TRBJ1-5, with 8 bases identical to TRBD1. The CDR3 length is 14 residues. The V gene end was trimmed by 4 bases and the J gene end by 5 bases; junction bases not matched to a gene: 4. CDR1 is LGHNA and CDR2 is YNFKEQ in the germline V gene. The CDR3 here is CASSPDREYQPQHF. The DNA for the CDR3 is TGTGCCAGCAGCCCGGACAGGGAGTATCAGCCCCAGCATTTT.